These 10 T cell receptor beta chains share one sample of origin, sequenced in a study of blood T cell repertoires in COVID-19. This table comes from immunoSEQ multiplex PCR, and its TCRdb copy is limited to in-frame clones, with some not included. The sample gives approximately 300,000 clones, 90% of which show up once; around 4.2% is in the top ten. The source material was PBMCs or T cells enriched from blood (not recorded which). Receptors were obtained from a woman aged 25 to 39 who had been exposed to COVID-19.

CDR3 DNA: TGTGCCAGCAGCGTAGGACAGGGGGTGTCCTACGAGCAGTACTTC. It codes for CASSVGQGVSYEQYF. The genes are TRBV9 and TRBJ2-7; 9 bases line up with TRBD1. Germline CDR1 SGDLS, CDR2 YYNGEE. V gave up 0 bases and J gave up 1 base; unmatched junction bases: 2. The CDR3 loop spans 15 amino acids. The variable domain in full, with the rest retrieved from reference TRBV9 and TRBJ2-7, is DSGVTQTPKHLITATGQRVTLRCSPRSGDLSVYWYQQSLDQGLQFLIQYYNGEERAKGNILERFSAQQFPDLHSELNLSSLELGDSALYFCASSVGQGVSYEQYFGPGTRLTVT.

This clone has a handful of counts. The chain has TRBV3-1 (or the pseudogene TRBV3-2) and TRBJ2-1; tentatively, D is TRBD2 (7 bases). The CDR3 is made up of 14 amino acids. V dropped 4 bases and J dropped 3 bases, with 10 bases sitting between them. The germline gives CDR1 LGHDT, CDR2 YNNKEL (reference sequence). The CDR3 reads CASSLRGGYNEQFF. In nucleotides, the CDR3 is TGTGCCAGCAGCCTTAGGGGGGGCTACAATGAGCAGTTCTTC.

The chain employs TRBV9 and TRBJ1-1, with 9 bases identical to TRBD1. Germline loops: CDR1 SGDLS, CDR2 YYNGEE. The CDR3 is made up of 19 amino acids. V trimming: 2 bases; J trimming: 1 base; junction bases outside the gene matches: 15. This CDR3 reads CASSVILGTGKPANTEAFF. In DNA, the CDR3 is TGTGCCAGCAGCGTCATCCTGGGGACAGGGAAACCTGCGAACACTGAAGCTTTCTTT.

This rearrangement joins TRBV29-1 to TRBJ1-2, with TRBD1 matching 7 bases. From germline, CDR1 is SQVTM and CDR2 ANQGSEA. There are 11 residues in the CDR3. V trimming: 7 bases; J trimming: 8 bases; junction bases outside the gene matches: 7. CDR3 sequence reads: CSASGTEGYTF. The CDR3 coding sequence is TGCAGCGCCTCCGGGACAGAAGGCTACACCTTC. The whole variable domain, filled in from reference TRBV29-1 and TRBJ1-2, reads SAVISQKPSRDICQRGTSLTIQCQVDSQVTMMFWYRQQPGQSLTLIATANQGSEATYESGFVIDKFPISRPNLTFSTLTVSNMSPEDSSIYLCSASGTEGYTFGSGTRLTVV.

V usage is TRBV9 and J usage is TRBJ1-6; 10 bases agree with TRBD1. Germline-derived CDR1 and CDR2 are SGDLS and YYNGEE. V shed 3 bases and J 7 bases; nucleotides not matched to a gene: 7. This CDR3 is built from 16 residues. The CDR3 nucleotides read TGTGCCAGCAGCGCTCCGCTGGGACAGGGGAATTCACCCCTCCACTTT. As protein: CASSAPLGQGNSPLHF.

This clone was seen just once. This chain connects TRBV27 to TRBJ2-4, with 9 bases aligning to TRBD2. CDR3 length: 19 amino acids. The V gene end was trimmed by 4 bases and the J gene end by 1 base; junction bases not matched to a gene: 14. Germline V lookup: CDR1 MNHEY, CDR2 SMNVEV (reference sequence). The CDR3: CASSWGHSGGRSAKNIQYF. CDR3 DNA sequence: TGTGCCAGCAGTTGGGGACATAGCGGGGGAAGGTCGGCCAAAAACATTCAGTACTTC.

The chain recombines TRBV12-3 or TRBV12-4 with TRBJ2-1, with a weak D call TRBD2 (6 bases). The CDR3 runs 11 residues. V lost 9 bases, J lost 10 bases, and 13 bases lay in between. The CDR3 nucleotides are TGTGCCAGTAGGGAGGCGGCAGAGCAGTTCTTC. It encodes CASREAAEQFF.

The chain employs TRBV4-1 and TRBJ1-5, with D possibly matching TRBD1 (6 bases). The length of the CDR3 is 15 residues. Germline loops: CDR1 MGHRA, CDR2 YSYEKL. V was pared by 4 bases and J by 0 bases, with 10 bases between. CDR3: CASSRGPSSNQPQHF. CDR3 sequence (DNA): TGCGCCAGCAGCCGGGGGCCCAGTAGCAATCAGCCCCAGCATTTT.

This clone was detected once. The chain couples TRBV6-5 to TRBJ2-1; tentatively, D is TRBD2 (6 bases). V lost 4 bases, J lost 9 bases, and 13 bases lay in between. The CDR3 is 13 residues long. The germline V gene encodes CDR1 MNHEY and CDR2 SVGAGI. Written as DNA, the CDR3 is TGTGCCAGCAGTTCCGTCTGGCGGGGTGAGCAGTTCTTC. Its protein product is CASSSVWRGEQFF.

The chain employs TRBV9 and TRBJ1-2; TRBD1 is a possible D gene (6 bases). The CDR3 totals 15 residues. In germline, CDR1 is SGDLS, CDR2 YYNGEE. Trimming left V 4 bases short and J 5 bases short, with 18 bases between. The CDR3 protein is CASSPYRERAYGYTF. DNA of the CDR3: TGTGCCAGCAGCCCGTACAGGGAGCGCGCTTATGGCTACACCTTC.